This T cell receptor beta chain was obtained from a study of identical twins. This clonotype was counted only a few times. Its antigen is currently unknown. General study points: Fewer insertions characterized abundant cord blood beta clonotypes, whereas memory repertoires showed none. The presence of invariant MAIT and iNKT cells could partly confound analyses of zero-insertion sequences.

Germline values: CDR1 MDHEN, CDR2 SYDVKM. The V and J ends lost 4 bases and 3 bases, in that order; junction bases with no gene match: 8. The CDR3 runs to 16 residues. TCRdb independently ran MiXCR on the 5' RACE reads; one entry per CDR3 protein. Here the sample spans 270,000 or so distinct CDR3 sequences, roughly 8.7% being singletons. The same specimen was also included in a second study, on yellow fever vaccine responses in identical twins.

The receptor was derived from a woman aged 18 to 35 in good health. Source material: CD8+ T cells sorted from blood. V and J are TRBV28 and TRBJ2-4; TRBD1 matches 8 bases. CDR3 sequence (DNA): TGTGCCAGCAGTTCCGCCTTAGACAGGGGCAAAAACATTCAGTACTTC. It codes for CASSSALDRGKNIQYF.